This T cell receptor (beta chain) was captured by sequencing in a study of memory CD4+ T cells and cytomegalovirus serostatus. Study as a whole: Healthy Belgian adult donors included roughly nine CMV-positive and some 23 CMV-negative people.

Data came from immunoSEQ multiplex PCR; TCRdb stores just in-frame clones and leaves some out. This table has under 85,000 clones, about 73% appearing once. Single viable CD3+CD4+CD8-CD45RO+ cells were sorted as the memory CD4+ T cells. Positive selection with CD4 microbeads enriched total CD4+ T cells. In germline, CDR1 is SGHVS, CDR2 FQNEAQ. This CDR3 is 18 amino acids long. V gave up 5 bases and J gave up 6 bases; unmatched junction bases: 19. The receptor comes from an adult in good health and CMV-seropositive. The sample taken for sequencing was memory CD4+ T cells from blood. The chain couples TRBV7-8 to TRBJ1-5; 7 bases map to TRBD1. The CDR3 is CASSPYSRLTGSRQPQHF. The DNA for the CDR3 is TGTGCCAGCAGCCCTTACTCTCGGCTGACAGGGAGTCGTCAGCCCCAGCATTTT.